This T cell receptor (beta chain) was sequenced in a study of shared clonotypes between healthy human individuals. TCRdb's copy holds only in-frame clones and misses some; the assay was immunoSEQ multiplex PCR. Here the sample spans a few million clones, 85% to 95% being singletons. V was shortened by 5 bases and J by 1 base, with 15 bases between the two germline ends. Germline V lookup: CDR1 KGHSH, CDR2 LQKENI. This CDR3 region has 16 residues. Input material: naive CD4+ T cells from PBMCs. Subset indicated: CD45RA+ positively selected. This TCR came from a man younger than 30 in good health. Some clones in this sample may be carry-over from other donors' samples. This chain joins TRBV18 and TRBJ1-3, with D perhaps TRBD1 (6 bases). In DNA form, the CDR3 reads TGTGCCAGCTCAGGACAGACGGCTAGGTCTGGAAACACCATATATTTT. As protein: CASSGQTARSGNTIYF. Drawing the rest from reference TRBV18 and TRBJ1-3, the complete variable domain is NAGVMQNPRHLVRRRGQEARLRCSPMKGHSHVYWYRQLPEEGLKFMVYLQKENIIDESGMPKERFSAEFPKEGPSILRIQQVVRGDSAAYFCASSGQTARSGNTIYFGEGSWLTVV.